The source of this T cell receptor (beta chain) is a study of Ad26.COV2.S vaccination and SARS-CoV-2 variants. Overall study findings and caveats: Researchers cautioned that TCR breadth and depth analyses may have underestimated total T cell responses. Breadth of non-spike TCRs did not differ between vaccinees and placebo recipients. Vaccinees showed greater spike-specific TCR breadth than placebo recipients. Once vaccination had occurred, spike-specific CD8+ and CD4+ T cell responses reportedly showed substantial breadth.

About this clone itself: What it recognizes is unknown.

The table came from immunoSEQ multiplex PCR; TCRdb's copy has only in-frame clones and leaves some out. The table includes 300,000 to 450,000 clones, roughly 94% detected once. Looked up from germline, CDR1 is SGDLS and CDR2 is YYNGEE. CDR3 length: 14 amino acids. With 0 bases removed from V and 6 bases from J, the gap between germline ends came to 10 bases. The source of this sequence is a human donor who had recovered from COVID-19. The rearrangement joins TRBV9 to TRBJ2-4, with unresolved D. The sample was peripheral blood, taken after recovery from COVID-19. This chain's CDR3 is CASSVDQRGNIQYF. The DNA of the CDR3 is TGTGCCAGCAGCGTAGATCAACGCGGAAACATTCAGTACTTC.